This note documents a single TCR beta chain sequence. Its target is not known. A much larger clone is a single base away; this may be a read error. The people who gave samples were healthy Caucasians from Russia, aged roughly 6 to 100. Then a second PCR, running roughly 7 to 11 cycles, was carried out with a sample-barcoded 5' primer and a J-beta primer mix. All samples gave at least 2.5 million CDR3-containing paired-end reads. Using its own MiXCR run on the 5' RACE reads, TCRdb lists one record per CDR3 protein. Of about 680,000 distinct CDR3 sequences in the sample, over 45% were seen once. The CDR3 is 12 amino acids. The germline V gene has CDR1 SGHVS and CDR2 FNYEAQ. This record belongs to a study of blood T cells in healthy people across ages. General observations from the study: Estimated diversity that came from one million T cells was considered an underestimate. Any changes in expanded clonotypes were possibly confounded, as donor CMV status remained unknown.

Input material: blood. The chain carries TRBV7-6 and TRBJ1-6; D not resolved. This TCR came from a woman aged 55-70 years in good health. The CDR3 reads CASSSDNSPLHF. CDR3 in DNA: TGTGCCAGCAGCTCCGATAATTCACCCCTCCACTTT.